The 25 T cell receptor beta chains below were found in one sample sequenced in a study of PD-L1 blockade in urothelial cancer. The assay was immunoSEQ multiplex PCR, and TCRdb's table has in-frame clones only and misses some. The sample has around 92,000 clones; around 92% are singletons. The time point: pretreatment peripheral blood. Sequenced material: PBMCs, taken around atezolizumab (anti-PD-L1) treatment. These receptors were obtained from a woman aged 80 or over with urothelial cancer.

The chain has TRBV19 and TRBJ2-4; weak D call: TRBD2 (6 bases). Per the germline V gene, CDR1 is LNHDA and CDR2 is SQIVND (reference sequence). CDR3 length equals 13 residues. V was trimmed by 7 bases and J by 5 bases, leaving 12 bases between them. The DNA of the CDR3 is TGTGCCAGTACTATGACGGGAGAAAACATTCAGTACTTC. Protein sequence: CASTMTGENIQYF.

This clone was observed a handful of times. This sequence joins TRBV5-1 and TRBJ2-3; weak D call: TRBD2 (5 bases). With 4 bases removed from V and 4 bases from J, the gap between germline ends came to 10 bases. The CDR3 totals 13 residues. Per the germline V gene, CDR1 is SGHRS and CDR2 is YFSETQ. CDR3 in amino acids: CASSRPGSDTQYF. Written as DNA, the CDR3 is TGCGCCAGCAGCCGTCCGGGGTCAGATACGCAGTATTTT.

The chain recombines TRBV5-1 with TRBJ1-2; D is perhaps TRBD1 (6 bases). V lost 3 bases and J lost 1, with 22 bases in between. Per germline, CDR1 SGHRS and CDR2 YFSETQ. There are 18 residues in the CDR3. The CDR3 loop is CASSSNPVGGANNYGYTF. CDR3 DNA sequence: TGCGCCAGCAGCTCAAACCCGGTAGGGGGGGCGAATAACTATGGCTACACCTTC. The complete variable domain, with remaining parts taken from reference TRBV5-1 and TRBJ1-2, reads KAGVTQTPRYLIKTRGQQVTLSCSPISGHRSVSWYQQTPGQGLQFLFEYFSETQRNKGNFPGRFSGRQFSNSRSEMNVSTLELGDSALYLCASSSNPVGGANNYGYTFGSGTRLTVV.

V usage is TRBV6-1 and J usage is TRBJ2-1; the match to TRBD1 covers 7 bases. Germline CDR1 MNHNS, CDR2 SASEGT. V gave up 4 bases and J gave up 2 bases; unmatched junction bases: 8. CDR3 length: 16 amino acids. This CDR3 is CASSATGYGAYNEQFF. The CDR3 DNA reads TGTGCCAGCAGTGCGACAGGGTACGGGGCCTACAATGAGCAGTTCTTC.

The CDR3 DNA reads TGTGCCAGTAGTATAGATCAAGGGGCAGTCGGACCCGCTGAAGCTTTCTTT. Its protein is CASSIDQGAVGPAEAFF. This chain connects TRBV19 to TRBJ1-1; a possible D gene is TRBD1 (5 bases). The CDR3 runs 17 residues. V lost 0 bases and J lost 6, with 20 bases in between. Germline V gives CDR1 LNHDA, CDR2 SQIVND (reference sequence).

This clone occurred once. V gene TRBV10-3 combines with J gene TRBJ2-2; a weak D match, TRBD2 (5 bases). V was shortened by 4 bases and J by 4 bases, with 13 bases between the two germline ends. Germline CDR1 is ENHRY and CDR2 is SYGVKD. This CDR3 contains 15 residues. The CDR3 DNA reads TGTGCCATCAGTGTCGAGGGCCGCGGCACCGGGGAGCTGTTTTTT. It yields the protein CAISVEGRGTGELFF.

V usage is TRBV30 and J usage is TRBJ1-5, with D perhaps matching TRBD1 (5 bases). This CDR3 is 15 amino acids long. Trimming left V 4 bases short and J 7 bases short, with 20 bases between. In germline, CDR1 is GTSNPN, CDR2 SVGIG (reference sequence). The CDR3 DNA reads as TGTGCCTGGAACCCGGGGGGTGTCGGGCAACAGCCCCAGCATTTT. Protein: CAWNPGGVGQQPQHF.

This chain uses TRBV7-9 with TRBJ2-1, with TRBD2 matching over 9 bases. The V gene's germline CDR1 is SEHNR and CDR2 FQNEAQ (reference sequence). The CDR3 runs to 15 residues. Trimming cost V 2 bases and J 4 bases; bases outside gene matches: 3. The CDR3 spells CASSLLAGDYNEQFF. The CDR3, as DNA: TGTGCCAGCAGCTTATTAGCGGGAGATTACAATGAGCAGTTCTTC.

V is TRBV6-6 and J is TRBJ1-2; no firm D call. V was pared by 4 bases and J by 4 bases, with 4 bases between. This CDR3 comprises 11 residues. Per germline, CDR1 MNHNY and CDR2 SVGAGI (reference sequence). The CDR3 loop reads CASSLAYGYTF. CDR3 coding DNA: TGTGCCAGCAGTTTGGCCTATGGCTACACCTTC.

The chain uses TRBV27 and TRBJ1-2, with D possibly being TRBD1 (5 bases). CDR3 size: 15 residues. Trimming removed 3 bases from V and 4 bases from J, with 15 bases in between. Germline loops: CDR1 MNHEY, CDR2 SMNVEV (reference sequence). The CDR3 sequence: CASSLGTGGSYGYTF. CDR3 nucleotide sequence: TGTGCCAGCAGTTTGGGGACCGGCGGGAGCTATGGCTACACCTTC.

The CDR3 spells CASSPRLAGNYEQYF. The DNA for the CDR3 is TGTGCCAGCAGTCCCCGACTAGCGGGAAACTACGAGCAGTACTTC. The chain joins TRBV27 to TRBJ2-7, with 11 bases matching TRBD2. This CDR3 is 15 amino acids long. With V trimmed by 5 bases and J by 3 bases, 6 bases remained unmatched. CDR1 and CDR2 (germline): MNHEY, SMNVEV (reference sequence).

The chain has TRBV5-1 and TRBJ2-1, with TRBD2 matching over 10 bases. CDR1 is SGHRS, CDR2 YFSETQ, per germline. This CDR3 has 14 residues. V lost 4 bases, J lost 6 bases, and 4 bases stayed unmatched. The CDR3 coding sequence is TGCGCCAGCAGCCCTGGGACTAGCGTCAATGAGCAGTTCTTC. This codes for CASSPGTSVNEQFF.

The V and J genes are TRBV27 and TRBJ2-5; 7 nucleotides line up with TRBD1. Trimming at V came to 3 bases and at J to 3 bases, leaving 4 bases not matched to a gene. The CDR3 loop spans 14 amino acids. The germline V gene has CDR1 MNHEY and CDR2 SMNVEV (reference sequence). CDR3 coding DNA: TGTGCCAGCAGTTTCGGCAGGGGGAAAGAGACCCAGTACTTC. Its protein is CASSFGRGKETQYF.

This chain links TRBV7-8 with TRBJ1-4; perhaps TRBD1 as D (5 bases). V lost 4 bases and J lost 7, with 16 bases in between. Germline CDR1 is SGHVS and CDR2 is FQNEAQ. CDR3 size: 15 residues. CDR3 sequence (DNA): TGTGCCAGCAGCTCATCCGGGGCCGGGGGTGAAAAACTGTTTTTT. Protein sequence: CASSSSGAGGEKLFF.

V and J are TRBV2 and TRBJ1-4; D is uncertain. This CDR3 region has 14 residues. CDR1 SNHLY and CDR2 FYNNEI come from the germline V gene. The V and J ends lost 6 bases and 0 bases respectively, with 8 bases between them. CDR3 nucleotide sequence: TGTGCCAGCAGCCAGTCGTCAACTAATGAAAAACTGTTTTTT. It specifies CASSQSSTNEKLFF.

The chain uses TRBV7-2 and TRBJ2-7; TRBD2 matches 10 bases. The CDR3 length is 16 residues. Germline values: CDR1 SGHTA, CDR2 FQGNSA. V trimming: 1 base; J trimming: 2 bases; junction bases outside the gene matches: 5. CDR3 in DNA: TGTGCCAGCAGCTTAGATGGGAGCGGGAGGGCCTACGAGCAGTACTTC. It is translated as CASSLDGSGRAYEQYF.

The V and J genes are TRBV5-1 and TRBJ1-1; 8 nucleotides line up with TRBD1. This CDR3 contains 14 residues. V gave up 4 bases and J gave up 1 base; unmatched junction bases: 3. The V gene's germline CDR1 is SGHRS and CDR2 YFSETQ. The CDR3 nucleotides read TGCGCCAGCAGCGGACAGGGTGGGAACACTGAAGCTTTCTTT. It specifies CASSGQGGNTEAFF.

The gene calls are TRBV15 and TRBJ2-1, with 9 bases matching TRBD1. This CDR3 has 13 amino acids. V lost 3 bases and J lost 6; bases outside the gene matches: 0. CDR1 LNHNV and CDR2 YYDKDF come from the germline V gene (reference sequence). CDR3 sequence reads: CATSRTGGNEQFF. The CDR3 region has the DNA TGTGCCACCAGCAGGACAGGGGGCAATGAGCAGTTCTTC.

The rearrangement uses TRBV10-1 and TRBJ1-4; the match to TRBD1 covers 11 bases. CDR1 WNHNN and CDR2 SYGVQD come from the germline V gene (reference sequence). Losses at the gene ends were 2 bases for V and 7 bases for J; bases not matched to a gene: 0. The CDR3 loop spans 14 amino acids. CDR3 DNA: TGCGCCAGCAGTGAGGGACAGGGGGCTGAAAAACTGTTTTTT. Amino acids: CASSEGQGAEKLFF.

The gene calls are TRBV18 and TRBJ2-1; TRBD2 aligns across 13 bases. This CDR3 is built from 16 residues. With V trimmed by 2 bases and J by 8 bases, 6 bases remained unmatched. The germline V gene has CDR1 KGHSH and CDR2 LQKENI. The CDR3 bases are TGTGCCAGCTCACCAAGGACTAGCGGGAGTACAGATGAGCAGTTCTTC. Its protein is CASSPRTSGSTDEQFF.

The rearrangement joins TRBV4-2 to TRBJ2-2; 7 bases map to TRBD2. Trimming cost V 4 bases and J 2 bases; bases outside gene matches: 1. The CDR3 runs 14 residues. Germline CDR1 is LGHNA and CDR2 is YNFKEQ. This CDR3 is CASSRDYNTGELFF. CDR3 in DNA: TGTGCCAGCAGCCGGGACTACAACACCGGGGAGCTGTTTTTT.

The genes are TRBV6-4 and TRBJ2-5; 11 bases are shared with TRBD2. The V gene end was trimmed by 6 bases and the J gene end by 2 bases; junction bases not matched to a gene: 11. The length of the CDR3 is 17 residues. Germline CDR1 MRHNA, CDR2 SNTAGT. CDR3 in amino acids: CASSLGLAAPLQETQYF. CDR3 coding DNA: TGTGCCAGCAGCTTGGGACTAGCGGCGCCACTACAAGAGACCCAGTACTTC.

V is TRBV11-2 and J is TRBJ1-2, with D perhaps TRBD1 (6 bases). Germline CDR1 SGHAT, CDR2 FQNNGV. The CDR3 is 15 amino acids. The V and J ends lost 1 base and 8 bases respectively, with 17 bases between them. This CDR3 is CASSLGRGAGRGYTF. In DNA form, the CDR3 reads TGTGCCAGCAGCTTAGGTCGGGGGGCGGGAAGAGGCTACACCTTC.

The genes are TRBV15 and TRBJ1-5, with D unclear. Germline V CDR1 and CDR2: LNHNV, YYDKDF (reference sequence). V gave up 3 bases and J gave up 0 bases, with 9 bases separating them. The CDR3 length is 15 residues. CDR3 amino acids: CATSRDLDSNQPQHF. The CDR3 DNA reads TGTGCCACCAGCAGGGACTTAGATAGCAATCAGCCCCAGCATTTT.

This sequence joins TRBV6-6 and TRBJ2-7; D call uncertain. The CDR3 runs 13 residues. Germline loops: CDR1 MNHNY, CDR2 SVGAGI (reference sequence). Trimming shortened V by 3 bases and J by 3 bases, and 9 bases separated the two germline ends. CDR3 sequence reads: CASSYGQNYEQYF. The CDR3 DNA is TGTGCCAGCAGTTATGGCCAGAACTACGAGCAGTACTTC.